This T cell receptor beta chain came from a study of glioma-infiltrating T cells. Regarding the study as a whole: Non-neoplastic patients had below-expected tissue-blood divergence, while all gliomas exceeded expectation.

Using RNA template, CDR3s of TCR alpha and beta were amplified with iRepertoire arm-PCR. From the multiplex PCR reads, TCRdb called clonotypes with MiXCR, one entry per CDR3 protein. The sample lists more than 95,000 distinct CDR3 sequences, about 30% occurring once. This clonotype has just a few counts. Its specificity is not known. The sequencing input was glioma tissue, nonneoplastic brain tissue, or PBMCs (not recorded which). The sequence derives from a human donor with low-grade glioma or glioblastoma, undergoing nonglioma brain surgery, or in good health (not recorded which).

The DNA of the CDR3 is TGTGCCACTTCATCAAATTCAGATACGCAGTATTTT. Translated, it gives CATSSNSDTQYF. This chain links TRBV12-3 or TRBV12-4 with TRBJ2-3; no definite D call. V was shortened by 10 bases and J by 4 bases, with 12 bases between the two germline ends. The CDR3 contains 12 residues.